The 20 T cell receptor beta chains given below trace back to one sample, sequenced in a study of radiotherapy plus CTLA-4 blockade in lung cancer. Data came from immunoSEQ multiplex PCR; TCRdb stores just in-frame clones and leaves some out. The data contain about 44,000 clones, roughly three quarters of them singletons. The sequenced sample was peripheral blood, obtained from a patient treated with radiotherapy plus ipilimumab. These receptors came from a human donor with non-small cell lung cancer whose response to radiotherapy plus ipilimumab could not be evaluated.

The genes are TRBV15 and TRBJ2-7; 8 bases agree with TRBD1. The V gene end was trimmed by 1 base and the J gene end by 0 bases; junction bases not matched to a gene: 5. Looked up from germline, CDR1 is LNHNV and CDR2 is YYDKDF (reference sequence). This CDR3 has 16 amino acids. The DNA of the CDR3 is TGTGCCACCAGCAGAGGGGGACAGGCTTCCTCCTACGAGCAGTACTTC. Protein: CATSRGGQASSYEQYF.

The chain is built from TRBV19 and TRBJ1-6; TRBD1 matches 8 bases. The CDR3 is 15 amino acids. V shed 4 bases and J 9 bases; nucleotides not matched to a gene: 8. The germline V gene has CDR1 LNHDA and CDR2 SQIVND (reference sequence). DNA for the CDR3: TGTGCCAGTAGTAGAGACAGGGGCGCCGCTTCACCCCTCCACTTT. Translation: CASSRDRGAASPLHF.

The chain carries TRBV2 and TRBJ2-5; 8 bases fit TRBD2. CDR1 is SNHLY and CDR2 is FYNNEI in the germline V gene. CDR3 length: 15 residues. The J segment lost 5 bases and the V segment lost 3 bases, leaving 8 bases of the junction unmatched. CDR3 loop: CASSDQGLDGETQYF. As DNA, the CDR3 is TGTGCCAGCAGTGACCAGGGACTAGATGGGGAGACCCAGTACTTC.

The chain recombines TRBV28 with TRBJ2-1, with 9 bases matching TRBD1. V gave up 6 bases and J gave up 4 bases; unmatched junction bases: 13. Germline V gene data show CDR1 as MDHEN and CDR2 as SYDVKM. CDR3 size: 17 residues. CDR3 protein: CASSQGPRQGGYNEQFF. CDR3 nucleotides: TGTGCCAGCAGCCAAGGGCCACGACAGGGGGGATACAATGAGCAGTTCTTC. The whole variable domain, filled in from reference TRBV28 and TRBJ2-1, reads DVKVTQSSRYLVKRTGEKVFLECVQDMDHENMFWYRQDPGLGLRLIYFSYDVKMKEKGDIPEGYSVSREKKERFSLILESASTNQTSMYLCASSQGPRQGGYNEQFFGPGTRLTVL.

The chain's CDR3 is CAWRRDRGGGSPLHF. The DNA for the CDR3 is TGTGCCTGGAGAAGGGACAGGGGAGGGGGTTCACCCCTCCACTTT. This chain uses TRBV30 with TRBJ1-6; TRBD1 aligns across 10 bases. Per the germline V gene, CDR1 is GTSNPN and CDR2 is SVGIG (reference sequence). Trimming cost V 3 bases and J 9 bases; bases outside gene matches: 8. The CDR3 length is 15 residues.

This clone was counted between two and nine times. V and J are TRBV28 and TRBJ1-2, with TRBD1 matching over 7 bases. Germline V gene lookup returns CDR1 MDHEN and CDR2 SYDVKM. The V gene end was trimmed by 5 bases and the J gene end by 2 bases; junction bases not matched to a gene: 5. The length of the CDR3 is 14 residues. The CDR3 coding sequence is TGTGCCAGCAGTGTACAACAGGGGAACTATGGCTACACCTTC. Its protein product is CASSVQQGNYGYTF.

This clone has more than one count but fewer than ten. This chain links TRBV6-5 with TRBJ1-2; no reliable D call. The CDR3 length is 14 residues. The germline gives CDR1 MNHEY, CDR2 SVGAGI. Trimming took 5 bases from V and 4 from J, leaving 14 bases between them. The CDR3 DNA follows: TGTGCCAGCAGTACCCCCGGGTTCGTCTATGGCTACACCTTC. It yields the protein CASSTPGFVYGYTF.

The chain links TRBV7-2 to TRBJ1-1; TRBD1 might be the D (5 bases). The CDR3 is 14 residues long. With 5 bases removed from V and 0 bases from J, the gap between germline ends came to 10 bases. Germline values: CDR1 SGHTA, CDR2 FQGNSA. CDR3 sequence (DNA): TGTGCCAGCAGCCGACAGTCCATGAACACTGAAGCTTTCTTT. Amino acid sequence: CASSRQSMNTEAFF.

The J gene is TRBJ2-1, the V gene TRBV27; 12 bases are a match to TRBD1. The CDR3 is made up of 14 amino acids. Trimming cost V 6 bases and J 13 bases; bases outside gene matches: 10. In germline, CDR1 is MNHEY, CDR2 SMNVEV (reference sequence). The CDR3 is CASSSGTGGVLQFF. The CDR3 DNA reads TGTGCCAGCAGCTCCGGGACAGGGGGCGTACTCCAGTTCTTC.

CDR3 sequence (DNA): TGTGCCAGCAGCGTAACCGGGACTAGCTTCAATGAGCAGTTCTTC. Translation gives CASSVTGTSFNEQFF. The chain joins TRBV5-5 to TRBJ2-1; 9 bases line up with TRBD2. Unmatched junction bases numbered 8, after V lost 4 bases and J lost 6 bases. This CDR3 is built from 15 residues. In germline, CDR1 is SGHKS, CDR2 YYEKEE (reference sequence).

This clone turned up a few times. The J gene is TRBJ2-2, the V gene TRBV5-1, with 7 bases aligning to TRBD2. Trimming took 5 bases from V and 1 from J; bases not matched to a gene: 5. The CDR3 covers 15 residues. CDR1 is SGHRS and CDR2 is YFSETQ in the germline V gene. CDR3 sequence (DNA): TGCGCCAGCAGACAGATAGCGGGGAACACCGGGGAGCTGTTTTTT. Translated, it gives CASRQIAGNTGELFF.

The chain employs TRBV4-3 and TRBJ2-2; D is perhaps TRBD2 (5 bases). The germline V gene has CDR1 LGHNA and CDR2 YSLEER. V dropped 0 bases and J dropped 4 bases, with 18 bases sitting between them. This CDR3 has 18 amino acids. In DNA form, the CDR3 reads TGCGCCAGCAGCCAAGAAAGGTCCGGGGTTCGCGGCACCGGGGAGCTGTTTTTT. Amino acids: CASSQERSGVRGTGELFF.

This clone was seen a handful of times. This chain joins TRBV11-2 and TRBJ2-2, with 13 nucleotides matching TRBD2. J gave up 6 bases and V 6 bases, and 7 bases lay outside the gene matches. The CDR3 has 16 residues. The germline CDR1 and CDR2 sequences are SGHAT and FQNNGV. The CDR3 nucleotides read TGTGCCAGCAGACGACTAGCGGGAGGCCGGGCCGGGGAGCTGTTTTTT. Its translation: CASRRLAGGRAGELFF.

This chain joins TRBV5-1 and TRBJ2-7, with 9 bases matching TRBD1. The junction had 6 bases not matched to a gene; V was cut back by 6 bases and J by 2 bases. Germline V CDR1 and CDR2: SGHRS, YFSETQ. The CDR3 consists of 14 residues. The CDR3 region is CASMLGQGTYEQYF. The CDR3 DNA follows: TGCGCCAGCATGTTGGGACAGGGCACCTACGAGCAGTACTTC.

This chain joins TRBV7-2 and TRBJ2-7; 7 bases are a match to TRBD1. Germline V lookup: CDR1 SGHTA, CDR2 FQGNSA. The CDR3 is made up of 18 amino acids. Trimming removed 3 bases from V and 1 base from J; junction bases left unmatched: 15. The CDR3 protein is CASSFPMTGPRLSYEQYF. DNA for the CDR3: TGTGCCAGCAGCTTCCCCATGACAGGGCCCCGTCTATCCTACGAGCAGTACTTC.

The chain links TRBV27 to TRBJ2-3; 13 bases are shared with TRBD2. Per germline, CDR1 MNHEY and CDR2 SMNVEV (reference sequence). The trim removed 0 bases at V and 0 bases at J, leaving 6 bases unmatched. The length of the CDR3 is 19 residues. The CDR3 spells CASSLSPGLAGPSTDTQYF. In nucleotides, the CDR3 is TGTGCCAGCAGTTTATCCCCGGGACTAGCGGGACCTAGCACAGATACGCAGTATTTT.

The chain links TRBV29-1 to TRBJ2-5, with 9 bases aligning to TRBD1. The CDR3 is 13 amino acids. Germline loops: CDR1 SQVTM, CDR2 ANQGSEA. Losses at the gene ends were 1 base for V and 9 bases for J; bases not matched to a gene: 6. This CDR3 is CSVEAGQGLAQYF. The DNA for the CDR3 is TGCAGCGTTGAAGCCGGACAGGGGTTGGCCCAGTACTTC.

This chain joins TRBV15 and TRBJ2-7, with 12 bases identical to TRBD1. The CDR3 covers 16 residues. Germline CDR1 and CDR2: LNHNV and YYDKDF (reference sequence). The V and J ends lost 1 base and 6 bases, in that order; junction bases with no gene match: 7. CDR3 in DNA: TGTGCCACCAGCAGAGGCCGCGGGACAGGGGGCGGCGAGCAGTACTTC. As protein: CATSRGRGTGGGEQYF.

The chain uses TRBV15 and TRBJ1-4; a possible D gene is TRBD1 (5 bases). Germline V gives CDR1 LNHNV, CDR2 YYDKDF (reference sequence). CDR3 size: 18 residues. Trimming cost V 0 bases and J 7 bases, with 21 bases left between them. For the CDR3, the DNA is TGTGCCACCAGCAGAGATCCCCCAGAAAGTTGGAGGGGTGAAAAACTGTTTTTT. This sequence encodes CATSRDPPESWRGEKLFF.

This sequence joins TRBV7-3 and TRBJ2-2; TRBD2 agrees at 12 bases. V lost 5 bases and J lost 4; bases outside the gene matches: 14. Germline CDR1 and CDR2: SGHTA and FQGTGA. The CDR3 length is 19 residues. In DNA, the CDR3 is TGTGCCAGCAGCCCGACGACTAGCGGGGGAGCCTTGGGCACCGGGGAGCTGTTTTTT. Its protein product is CASSPTTSGGALGTGELFF.